This T cell receptor beta chain emerged from a study of siplizumab effects on memory and regulatory T cells (dated by TCRdb to about 2019). A note on the overall study: The study looked at the effect of siplizumab, an anti-CD2 antibody, on alloreactive T-cell subsets in allogeneic mixed lymphocyte reactions made from human PBMCs.

The paper as a whole reports these results and caveats: Because sequences at frequencies below about 10^-5 were poorly captured, only a minor fraction of alloreactive clones could be mapped back to unstimulated subsets. Siplizumab significantly lowered the cumulative frequency of alloreactive sequences that could be traced to unstimulated CD4+ memory T cells. For roughly 75-96% of proliferating CD4+ or CD8+ clones, no naive or memory phenotype could be assigned. No functional confirmation was obtained for the suppressive function of proliferating Tregs from siplizumab cultures. Greater diversity appeared to be present in unstimulated naive T cells than in memory T cells, and a substantial contribution to the alloresponse seemed to be made by naive cells. Of the alloreactive CD4+ clones that could be mapped, the Treg-derived share averaged about 67% with siplizumab compared with approximately 25% in control reactions.

As encoded in the germline V gene (reference sequence), CDR1 is LNHDA while CDR2 is SQIVND. The CDR3, from cysteine to phenylalanine, totals 13 residues. The retained sequence is limited to the CDR3, 39 bases, with the frame set at the first base. At the junction V is shortened by 9 bases and J by 4 bases; bases outside the gene matches: 2. The library was built by means of the immunoSEQ multiplex PCR assay. About 9.9 x 10^4 TCR templates per sample were assayed by the deep sequencing platform. Genomic DNA extracted from sorted T cells was the material used for TCRbeta CDR3 sequencing. For the original study's pipeline: The R programming language was used for clonal analysis of the TCRbeta CDR3 data. Alloreactive CD4+ and CD8+ clones were defined by comparing unstimulated samples with post-reaction CFSE-low samples. By matching sequences to the repertoires of sorted unstimulated Treg and non-Treg cells, each alloreactive CD4+ clone was assigned a regulatory or non-regulatory origin. TCRdb took this table from immuneACCESS and kept in-frame rearrangements with V and J called. Such tables lack part of the clones; where checked against another copy, unresolved V genes explain under half of the gap, and the rest is unexplained. The V and J calls and clone size are taken from that table; D and trimming were inferred from the DNA. The sample data list about 100,000 clones, and more than 90% of these were observed just once. Together, the top ten hold around 2.7% of the sample.

A note on this clone: This receptor's antigen is unknown. Qualities for individual bases were not recorded, and no much larger clone is one base off.

TCRbeta CDR3 sequencing was performed on sorted unstimulated T cells and on proliferating T cells recovered from mixed lymphocyte reactions. Fresh whole blood from some ten HLA-typed healthy donors was used as the source from which PBMCs were isolated. The sequence derives from a human donor in good health. Some clones in this sample may be carry-over from other donors' samples. The chain links TRBV19 with TRBJ1-4; 10 of the junction bases match TRBD1. Sequences were obtained from CD4+ T cells sorted from blood. The CDR3 protein is CASGTGVNEKLFF. The DNA sequence is TGTGCCAGCGGGACAGGGGTTAATGAAAAACTGTTTTTT.